The 22 T cell receptor beta chains below were found in one sample sequenced in a study of blood T cell repertoires in COVID-19. Assay used: immunoSEQ multiplex PCR; TCRdb lists only in-frame clones, some missing. Among about 150,000 clones, around 84% were seen once, and the ten largest hold about 7.2%. Sequencing was carried out using PBMCs or T cells enriched from blood (not recorded which). Source of these receptors: a man over 45 who had recovered from COVID-19.

This clone showed up just a few times. V and J are TRBV7-2 and TRBJ1-6, with a tentative D call TRBD1 (5 bases). The CDR3 has 19 amino acids. Per the germline V gene, CDR1 is SGHTA and CDR2 is FQGNSA. Trimming removed 2 bases at V and 9 bases at J, with 26 bases between. CDR3 nucleotides: TGTGCCAGCAGCTTATACCCCCGTATGGGGACGGGAGAAGGTTCACCCCTCCACTTT. Protein product: CASSLYPRMGTGEGSPLHF.

The genes are TRBV5-1 and TRBJ2-1, with 8 bases lining up with TRBD1. V was clipped by 1 base and J by 7 bases; unmatched bases: 7. The CDR3 has 15 amino acids. CDR1 and CDR2 (germline): SGHRS, YFSETQ. The CDR3 region has the DNA TGCGCCAGCAGCTTGTCAGGGGGCGGGACGAATGAGCAGTTCTTC. Protein: CASSLSGGGTNEQFF.

This clone showed up just a few times. V gene TRBV29-1 combines with J gene TRBJ2-2; 8 bases fit TRBD1. The V and J ends lost 4 bases and 7 bases, in that order; junction bases with no gene match: 8. Per the germline V gene, CDR1 is SQVTM and CDR2 is ANQGSEA. The CDR3 loop spans 14 amino acids. This CDR3 reads CSVGSPGGIGELFF. The CDR3 region has the DNA TGCAGCGTTGGGTCTCCAGGGGGCATCGGGGAGCTGTTTTTT.

The V call is TRBV27, the J call TRBJ1-4; D call uncertain. The CDR3 covers 16 residues. Per the germline V gene, CDR1 is MNHEY and CDR2 is SMNVEV (reference sequence). V was clipped by 3 bases and J by 0 bases, with 11 bases between them. CDR3 sequence reads: CASSFRYFATNEKLFF. Written as DNA, the CDR3 is TGTGCCAGCAGTTTTCGGTATTTTGCAACTAATGAAAAACTGTTTTTT.

The chain links TRBV5-5 to TRBJ1-6; 8 bases align to TRBD1. In germline, CDR1 is SGHKS, CDR2 YYEKEE (reference sequence). This CDR3 has 17 residues. V dropped 1 base and J dropped 7; count of bases not matched to a gene: 10. CDR3 region: CASSLRRQGAFNSPLHF. DNA of the CDR3: TGTGCCAGCAGCTTGAGGCGGCAGGGGGCCTTCAATTCACCCCTCCACTTT.

The chain combines TRBV30 with TRBJ2-4; 9 nucleotides align to TRBD1. V lost 5 bases, J lost 5 bases, and 13 bases stayed unmatched. The germline V gene encodes CDR1 GTSNPN and CDR2 SVGIG (reference sequence). The CDR3 runs 16 residues. CDR3 sequence: CAWGAAGTGSQNIQYF. The CDR3 nucleotides read TGTGCCTGGGGAGCCGCGGGGACAGGGTCCCAAAACATTCAGTACTTC.

This clone was observed a handful of times. The rearrangement joins TRBV3-1 (or the pseudogene TRBV3-2) to TRBJ1-1; possibly TRBD1 for D (5 bases). CDR3 length: 14 residues. Germline CDR1 LGHDT, CDR2 YNNKEL (reference sequence). V was trimmed by 3 bases and J by 1 base, leaving 9 bases between them. Written as DNA, the CDR3 is TGTGCCAGCAGCCATCAGCAGGGGAACACTGAAGCTTTCTTT. It yields the protein CASSHQQGNTEAFF.

The genes are TRBV29-1 and TRBJ2-7; possibly TRBD1 for D (6 bases). Trimming left V 1 base short and J 2 bases short, with 12 bases between. CDR3 length equals 14 residues. Germline assignment: CDR1 SQVTM and CDR2 ANQGSEA. Written as DNA, the CDR3 is TGCAGCGTTGAAGTTACAGGGTCTCCCTACGAGCAGTACTTC. Its protein is CSVEVTGSPYEQYF.

The V and J genes are TRBV7-2 and TRBJ1-4; no firm D call. The CDR3 has 15 residues. V gave up 0 bases and J gave up 6 bases, with 11 bases separating them. The germline V gene has CDR1 SGHTA and CDR2 FQGNSA. The CDR3 bases are TGTGCCAGCAGCTTAGCGGGCGGGCGCTATGAAAAACTGTTTTTT. Amino acid sequence: CASSLAGGRYEKLFF.

The chain joins TRBV6-5 to TRBJ2-7; 7 nucleotides line up with TRBD1. V gave up 0 bases and J gave up 3 bases; unmatched junction bases: 5. The CDR3 runs to 15 residues. Germline CDR1 and CDR2: MNHEY and SVGAGI. The chain's CDR3 is CASSYSGQRIYEQYF. The CDR3 bases are TGTGCCAGCAGTTACTCGGGACAGAGAATCTACGAGCAGTACTTC.

Notes on this clone: The junction and the germline gene differ at one end; a read error may be behind it. The V gene is TRBV5-4, the J gene TRBJ2-1, with 8 bases that match TRBD2. This CDR3 comprises 16 residues. From germline, CDR1 is SGHNT and CDR2 YYREEE (reference sequence). CDR3 DNA sequence: TGTGCCAGCAGCTTGGCGGGGGGGGGCTCCCACAATGAGCAGTTCTTC. Its protein is CASSLAGGGSHNEQFF.

This clone came up once. The V and J genes are TRBV2 and TRBJ2-2; 12 nucleotides agree with TRBD1. The CDR3 has 15 amino acids. V was pared by 6 bases and J by 3 bases, with 2 bases of the junction left unmatched. Germline V CDR1 and CDR2: SNHLY, FYNNEI. The CDR3 DNA sequence: TGTGCCAGCAGGGGACAGGGGGCCGACACCGGGGAGCTGTTTTTT. It codes for CASRGQGADTGELFF.

This rearrangement joins TRBV12-5 to TRBJ1-5; D gene uncertain. The germline V and J ends were trimmed by 1 base and 2 bases, with 9 bases remaining between them. Per germline, CDR1 LGHNT and CDR2 FRNRAP. The CDR3 is 15 amino acids. CDR3 sequence (DNA): TGTGCTAGTGGTTTGGGCATCAGCGGCAATCAGCCCCAGCATTTT. Its translation is CASGLGISGNQPQHF.

The chain recombines TRBV12-3 or TRBV12-4 with TRBJ2-1; possibly TRBD1 for D (5 bases). There are 13 residues in the CDR3. The germline V and J ends were trimmed by 5 bases and 3 bases, with 8 bases remaining between them. CDR3 in amino acids: CASSPDSYNEQFF. The CDR3 nucleotides are TGTGCCAGCAGTCCCGACAGCTACAATGAGCAGTTCTTC.

V is TRBV5-5 and J is TRBJ1-5, with a possible D match to TRBD1 (5 bases). The CDR3 is made up of 14 amino acids. Trimming pared 4 bases from V and 6 bases from J, leaving 14 bases between. CDR1 and CDR2 from the germline V gene are SGHKS and YYEKEE (reference sequence). CDR3 residues: CASSTPGISQPQHF. DNA for the CDR3: TGTGCCAGCAGCACCCCAGGGATCTCTCAGCCCCAGCATTTT.

J is TRBJ1-1 and V is TRBV11-3; TRBD1 aligns across 7 bases. Looked up from germline, CDR1 is SGHNT and CDR2 is YENEEA. The CDR3 has 14 amino acids. J gave up 1 base and V 3 bases, and 2 bases lay outside the gene matches. The CDR3 DNA is TGTGCCAGCAGCTTGGACAGGAGGAACACTGAAGCTTTCTTT. Its translation: CASSLDRRNTEAFF.

The chain has TRBV7-2 and TRBJ2-4; a weak D match, TRBD2 (5 bases). Germline V gene lookup returns CDR1 SGHTA and CDR2 FQGNSA. Trimming left V 1 base short and J 0 bases short, with 7 bases between. The CDR3 loop spans 15 amino acids. For the CDR3, the DNA is TGTGCCAGCAGCTTAGTCGGGATAGCCAAAAACATTCAGTACTTC. This encodes CASSLVGIAKNIQYF.

The genes are TRBV7-2 and TRBJ2-1, with D tentatively TRBD2 (6 bases). Between the trimmed V and J ends, which lost 5 bases and 4 bases, there was a span of 18 bases. From germline, CDR1 is SGHTA and CDR2 FQGNSA. The CDR3 is made up of 16 amino acids. DNA of the CDR3: TGTGCCAGCAGCGGAGGGCCCGATCGGATTTACAATGAGCAGTTCTTC. Protein sequence: CASSGGPDRIYNEQFF. Based on the CDR3 plus reference TRBV7-2 and TRBJ2-1, the full variable domain is GAGVSQSPSNKVTEKGKDVELRCDPISGHTALYWYRQSLGQGLEFLIYFQGNSAPDKSGLPSDRFSAERTGGSVSTLTIQRTQQEDSAVYLCASSGGPDRIYNEQFFGPGTRLTVL.

The chain is built from TRBV6-5 and TRBJ1-3, with 8 bases that match TRBD1. CDR1 and CDR2 from the germline V gene are MNHEY and SVGAGI. This CDR3 comprises 14 residues. The J segment lost 3 bases and the V segment lost 7 bases, leaving 5 bases of the junction unmatched. The CDR3 nucleotides read TGTGCCAGCATGGGACAGGTATTTGGAAACACCATATATTTT. Translated: CASMGQVFGNTIYF.

The chain carries TRBV19 and TRBJ1-1, with 9 bases lining up with TRBD1. CDR1 LNHDA and CDR2 SQIVND come from the germline V gene (reference sequence). The CDR3 loop spans 14 amino acids. Trimming cost V 4 bases and J 6 bases; bases outside gene matches: 6. The CDR3: CASSRNRGQAEAFF. The CDR3, as DNA: TGTGCCAGTAGTAGAAACAGGGGGCAGGCTGAAGCTTTCTTT.

This clone came up a few times. CDR3 amino acids: CASSGQGGSYGYTF. The CDR3 DNA is TGTGCCAGCAGCGGTCAGGGAGGTTCTTATGGCTACACCTTC. The chain carries TRBV11-3 and TRBJ1-2, with D perhaps matching TRBD1 (5 bases). The CDR3 loop spans 14 amino acids. CDR1 SGHNT and CDR2 YENEEA come from the germline V gene. Deletions cut 5 bases from V and 5 bases from J, with 15 bases between.

The chain is built from TRBV10-3 and TRBJ2-7; 10 bases are a match to TRBD1. The V segment lost 10 bases and the J segment 3 bases; nucleotides outside the gene matches: 6. The germline CDR1 and CDR2 sequences are ENHRY and SYGVKD. This CDR3 is 13 amino acids long. The CDR3 DNA reads TGTGCCAGCGGGACAGGGGAAATCTACGAGCAGTACTTC. Amino acids: CASGTGEIYEQYF.